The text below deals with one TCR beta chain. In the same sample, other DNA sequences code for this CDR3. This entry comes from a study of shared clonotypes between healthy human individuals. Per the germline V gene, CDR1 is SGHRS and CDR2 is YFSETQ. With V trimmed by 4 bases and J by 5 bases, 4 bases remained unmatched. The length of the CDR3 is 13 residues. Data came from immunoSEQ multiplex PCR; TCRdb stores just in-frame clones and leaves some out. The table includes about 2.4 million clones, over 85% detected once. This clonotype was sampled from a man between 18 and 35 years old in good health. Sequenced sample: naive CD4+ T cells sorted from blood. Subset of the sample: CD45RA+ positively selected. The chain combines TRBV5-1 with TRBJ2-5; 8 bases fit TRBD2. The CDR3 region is CASSPGLAETQYF. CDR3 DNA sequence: TGCGCCAGCAGCCCCGGACTAGCTGAGACCCAGTACTTC. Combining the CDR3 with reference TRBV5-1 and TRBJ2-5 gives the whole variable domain KAGVTQTPRYLIKTRGQQVTLSCSPISGHRSVSWYQQTPGQGLQFLFEYFSETQRNKGNFPGRFSGRQFSNSRSEMNVSTLELGDSALYLCASSPGLAETQYFGPGTRLLVL.